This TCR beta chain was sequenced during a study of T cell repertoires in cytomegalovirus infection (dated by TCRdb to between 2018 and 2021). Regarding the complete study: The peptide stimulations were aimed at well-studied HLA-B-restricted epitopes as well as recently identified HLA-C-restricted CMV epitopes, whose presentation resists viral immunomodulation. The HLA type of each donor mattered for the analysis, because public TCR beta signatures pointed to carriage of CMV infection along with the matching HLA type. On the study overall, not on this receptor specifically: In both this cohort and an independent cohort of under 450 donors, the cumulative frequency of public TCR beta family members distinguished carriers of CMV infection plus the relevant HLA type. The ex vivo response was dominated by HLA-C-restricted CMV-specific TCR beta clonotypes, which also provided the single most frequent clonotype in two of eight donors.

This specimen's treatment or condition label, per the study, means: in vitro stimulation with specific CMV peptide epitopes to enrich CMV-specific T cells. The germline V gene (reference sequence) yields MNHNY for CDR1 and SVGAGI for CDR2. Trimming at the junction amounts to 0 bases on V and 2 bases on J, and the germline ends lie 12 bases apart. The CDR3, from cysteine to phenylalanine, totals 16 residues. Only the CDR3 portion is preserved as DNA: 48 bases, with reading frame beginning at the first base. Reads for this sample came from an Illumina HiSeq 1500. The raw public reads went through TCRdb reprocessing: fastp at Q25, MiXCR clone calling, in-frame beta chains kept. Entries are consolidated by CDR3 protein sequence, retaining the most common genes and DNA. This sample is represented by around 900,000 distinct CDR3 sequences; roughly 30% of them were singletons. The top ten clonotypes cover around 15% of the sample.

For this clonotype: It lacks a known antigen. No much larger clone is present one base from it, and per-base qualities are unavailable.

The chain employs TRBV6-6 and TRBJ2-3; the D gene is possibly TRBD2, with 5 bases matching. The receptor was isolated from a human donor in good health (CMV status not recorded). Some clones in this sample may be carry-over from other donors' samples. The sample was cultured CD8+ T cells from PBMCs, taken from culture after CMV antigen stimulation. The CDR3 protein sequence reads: CASSYSRDVTTDTQYF. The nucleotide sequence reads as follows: TGTGCCAGCAGTTACTCTCGGGATGTCACCACAGATACGCAGTATTTT.